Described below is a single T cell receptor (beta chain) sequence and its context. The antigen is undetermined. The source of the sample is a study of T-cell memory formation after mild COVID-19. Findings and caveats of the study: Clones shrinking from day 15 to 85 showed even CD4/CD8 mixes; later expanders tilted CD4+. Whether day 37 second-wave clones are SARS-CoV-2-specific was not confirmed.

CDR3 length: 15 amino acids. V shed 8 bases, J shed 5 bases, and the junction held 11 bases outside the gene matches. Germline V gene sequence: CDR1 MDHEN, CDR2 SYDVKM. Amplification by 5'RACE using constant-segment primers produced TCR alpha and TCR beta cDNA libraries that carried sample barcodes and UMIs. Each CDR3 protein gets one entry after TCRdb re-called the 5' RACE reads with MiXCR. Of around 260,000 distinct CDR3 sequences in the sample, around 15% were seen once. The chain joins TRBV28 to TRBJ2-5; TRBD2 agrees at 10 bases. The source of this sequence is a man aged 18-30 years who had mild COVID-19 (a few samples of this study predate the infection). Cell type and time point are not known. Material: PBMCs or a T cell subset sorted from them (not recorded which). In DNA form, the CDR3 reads TGTGCCAGCCTCTCAGCGGGGGGGCCGGAGGAGACCCAGTACTTC. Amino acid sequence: CASLSAGGPEETQYF.